This passage covers 7 T cell receptor beta chains from one sample sequenced in a study of T cell changes during pregnancy in multiple sclerosis. Here immunoSEQ multiplex PCR was the method, and the copy in TCRdb shows in-frame clones only, minus some. The top ten hold 1% to 1.5% of the sample, which has roughly 48,000 clones, 88% seen once. The source material was CD4+ T cells from peripheral blood mononuclear cells, sampled in the second trimester of pregnancy. The receptors derive from a female donor with multiple sclerosis, enrolled in a pregnancy study.

V is TRBV19 and J is TRBJ1-3; D not resolved. Trimming left V 5 bases short and J 3 bases short, with 2 bases between. Germline-derived CDR1 and CDR2 are LNHDA and SQIVND (reference sequence). CDR3 length equals 11 residues. This CDR3 reads CASSLGNTIYF. For the CDR3, the DNA is TGTGCCAGTAGTCTTGGAAACACCATATATTTT.

The CDR3 reads CASSLGRSTSTDTQYF. The CDR3 nucleotides are TGTGCCAGCAGCTTGGGTCGGTCCACTAGCACAGATACGCAGTATTTT. This chain joins TRBV5-5 and TRBJ2-3; no reliable D call. Trimming removed 0 bases at V and 0 bases at J, with 11 bases between. The CDR3 spans 16 residues. Germline CDR1 is SGHKS and CDR2 is YYEKEE (reference sequence).

This chain connects TRBV11-3 to TRBJ1-1; D may be TRBD1 (6 bases). CDR3 size: 12 residues. Trimming removed 4 bases from V and 10 bases from J, with 13 bases in between. From germline, CDR1 is SGHNT and CDR2 YENEEA. CDR3 sequence reads: CASSSDSQIAFF. The CDR3 region has the DNA TGTGCCAGCAGCTCGGACAGTCAGATAGCTTTCTTT.

This chain links TRBV6-6 with TRBJ2-7; the D gene is possibly TRBD1 (6 bases). The CDR3 is 16 residues long. The V gene's germline CDR1 is MNHNY and CDR2 SVGAGI (reference sequence). Trimming shortened V by 8 bases and J by 5 bases, and 25 bases separated the two germline ends. CDR3 sequence reads: CASALSPLGGENEQYF. Written as DNA, the CDR3 is TGTGCCAGCGCCCTATCCCCTTTAGGGGGAGAGAACGAGCAGTACTTC.

V gene TRBV5-1 combines with J gene TRBJ1-1, with a possible D match to TRBD1 (6 bases). Germline V gives CDR1 SGHRS, CDR2 YFSETQ. V was trimmed by 4 bases and J by 3 bases, leaving 13 bases between them. CDR3 length: 14 residues. CDR3 amino acids: CASSEQGIDTEAFF. Here the CDR3 DNA reads TGCGCCAGCAGCGAACAGGGTATAGACACTGAAGCTTTCTTT. The full variable domain, rest sourced from reference TRBV5-1 and TRBJ1-1, is KAGVTQTPRYLIKTRGQQVTLSCSPISGHRSVSWYQQTPGQGLQFLFEYFSETQRNKGNFPGRFSGRQFSNSRSEMNVSTLELGDSALYLCASSEQGIDTEAFFGQGTRLTVV.

The chain carries TRBV5-4 and TRBJ2-5; maybe TRBD1 (6 bases). The germline V and J ends were trimmed by 0 bases and 5 bases, with 14 bases remaining between them. The CDR3 extends over 15 amino acids. CDR1 and CDR2 (germline): SGHNT, YYREEE (reference sequence). In nucleotides, the CDR3 is TGTGCCAGCAGCTTGGACAGGGAGAAGACGGAGACCCAGTACTTC. Its protein is CASSLDREKTETQYF.

This rearrangement joins TRBV28 to TRBJ2-7; possibly TRBD1 for D (5 bases). Between the trimmed V and J ends, which lost 4 bases and 3 bases, there was a span of 28 bases. Germline V gene lookup returns CDR1 MDHEN and CDR2 SYDVKM. CDR3 length: 19 amino acids. CDR3 sequence (DNA): TGTGCCAGCAGTTACCCCCAGATGGCCTATACGACAGCTAGCTACGAGCAGTACTTC. This gives the protein CASSYPQMAYTTASYEQYF.